Given below is one TCR beta chain in context. The CDR3 spans 14 residues. V was shortened by 8 bases and J by 1 base, with 9 bases between the two germline ends. Germline V gene sequence: CDR1 SNHLY, CDR2 FYNNEI. This sample was included in a study of blood T cell repertoires in COVID-19. Study context: Samples representing acute and convalescent COVID-19 were sourced from the United States, Italy and Spain. T cells, B-cell-depleted T cells, or PBMCs supplied cDNA or gDNA.

Per the study methods: Estimated nucleated cell counts came from reference gene primer amplification. The table came from immunoSEQ multiplex PCR; TCRdb's copy has only in-frame clones and leaves some out. V, J and clone size were drawn from that table, and D and trimming were deduced from the DNA. The sample carries a few hundred thousand clones, around 90% recorded once. This chain uses TRBV2 with TRBJ2-6; D gene unclear. Sequencing was performed on PBMCs or T cells enriched from blood (not recorded which). The TCR sequence derives from a young woman with acute COVID-19. The CDR3 region is CASAPRSGANVLTF. CDR3 nucleotides: TGTGCCAGCGCACCCCGGTCTGGGGCCAACGTCCTGACTTTC.